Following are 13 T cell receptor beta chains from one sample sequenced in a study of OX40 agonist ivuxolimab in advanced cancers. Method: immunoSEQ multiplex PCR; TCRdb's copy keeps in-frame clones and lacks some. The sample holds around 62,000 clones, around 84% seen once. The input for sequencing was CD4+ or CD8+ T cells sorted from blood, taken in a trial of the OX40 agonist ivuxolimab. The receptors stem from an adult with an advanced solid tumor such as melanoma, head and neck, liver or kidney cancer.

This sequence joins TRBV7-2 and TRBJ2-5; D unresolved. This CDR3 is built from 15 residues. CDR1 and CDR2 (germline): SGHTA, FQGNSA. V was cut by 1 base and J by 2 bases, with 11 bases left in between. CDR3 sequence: CASSLVGGVQETQYF. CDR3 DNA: TGTGCCAGCAGCTTAGTAGGCGGAGTACAAGAGACCCAGTACTTC. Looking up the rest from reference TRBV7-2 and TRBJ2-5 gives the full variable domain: GAGVSQSPSNKVTEKGKDVELRCDPISGHTALYWYRQSLGQGLEFLIYFQGNSAPDKSGLPSDRFSAERTGGSVSTLTIQRTQQEDSAVYLCASSLVGGVQETQYFGPGTRLLVL.

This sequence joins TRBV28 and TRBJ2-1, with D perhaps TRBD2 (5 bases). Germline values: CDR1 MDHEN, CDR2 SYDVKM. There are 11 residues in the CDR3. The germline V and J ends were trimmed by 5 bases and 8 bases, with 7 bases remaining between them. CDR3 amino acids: CASSPGDEQFF. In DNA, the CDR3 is TGTGCCAGCAGTCCCGGGGATGAGCAGTTCTTC.

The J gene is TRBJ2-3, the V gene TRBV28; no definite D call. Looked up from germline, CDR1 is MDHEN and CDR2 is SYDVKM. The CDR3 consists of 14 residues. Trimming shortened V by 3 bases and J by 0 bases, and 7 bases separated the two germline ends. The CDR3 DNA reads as TGTGCCAGCAGTTTGGCCGATAGCACAGATACGCAGTATTTT. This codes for CASSLADSTDTQYF.

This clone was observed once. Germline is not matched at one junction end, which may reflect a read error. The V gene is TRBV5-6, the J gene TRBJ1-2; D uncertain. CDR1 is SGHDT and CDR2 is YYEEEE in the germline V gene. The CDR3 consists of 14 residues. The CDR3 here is CASSPGFGDYGYAF. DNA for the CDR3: TGTGCCAGCAGCCCGGGGTTTGGAGACTATGGCTACGCCTTC.

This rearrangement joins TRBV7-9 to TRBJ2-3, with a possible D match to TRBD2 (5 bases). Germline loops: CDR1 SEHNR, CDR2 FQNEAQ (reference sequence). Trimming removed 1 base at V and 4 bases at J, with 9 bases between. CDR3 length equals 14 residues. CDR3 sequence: CASSLGAGADTQYF. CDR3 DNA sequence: TGTGCCAGCAGCTTAGGGGCGGGCGCAGATACGCAGTATTTT.

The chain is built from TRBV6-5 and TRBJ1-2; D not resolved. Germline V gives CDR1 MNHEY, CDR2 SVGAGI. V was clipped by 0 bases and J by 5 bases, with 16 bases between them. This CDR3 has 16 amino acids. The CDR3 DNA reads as TGTGCCAGCAGTTACTCGATAAGGGATCCTCAATATGGCTACACCTTC. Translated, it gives CASSYSIRDPQYGYTF.

CDR3 in amino acids: CASSLTKKPYGYTF. For the CDR3, the DNA is TGTGCCAGCAGCCTGACAAAGAAACCTTATGGCTACACCTTC. This rearrangement joins TRBV6-5 to TRBJ1-2; D is unresolved. Germline V gene data show CDR1 as MNHEY and CDR2 as SVGAGI. The V end lost 6 bases, the J end lost 5 bases, and 16 bases lay between the germline ends. The CDR3 extends over 14 amino acids.

This chain's CDR3 is CASSSPLRTLGGTGELFF. The CDR3, as DNA: TGTGCCAGCAGCTCACCGCTCAGGACCCTCGGTGGGACCGGGGAGCTGTTTTTT. The rearrangement uses TRBV28 and TRBJ2-2; D not certain. The CDR3 consists of 18 residues. V lost 6 bases to trimming and J lost 5 bases, with 25 bases between them. Germline V gene data show CDR1 as MDHEN and CDR2 as SYDVKM.

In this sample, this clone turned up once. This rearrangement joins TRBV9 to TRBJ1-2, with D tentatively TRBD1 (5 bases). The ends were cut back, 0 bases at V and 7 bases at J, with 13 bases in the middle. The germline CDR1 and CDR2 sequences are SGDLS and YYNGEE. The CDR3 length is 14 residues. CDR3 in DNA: TGTGCCAGCAGCGTAGAGGTCAGGGCCATTGGCTACACCTTC. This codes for CASSVEVRAIGYTF.

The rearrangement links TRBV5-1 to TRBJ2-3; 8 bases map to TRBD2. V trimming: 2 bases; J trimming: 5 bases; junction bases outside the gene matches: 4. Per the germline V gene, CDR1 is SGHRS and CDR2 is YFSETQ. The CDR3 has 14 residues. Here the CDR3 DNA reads TGCGCCAGCAGCTTAAGGCTAGCGGGAGATACGCAGTATTTT. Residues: CASSLRLAGDTQYF.

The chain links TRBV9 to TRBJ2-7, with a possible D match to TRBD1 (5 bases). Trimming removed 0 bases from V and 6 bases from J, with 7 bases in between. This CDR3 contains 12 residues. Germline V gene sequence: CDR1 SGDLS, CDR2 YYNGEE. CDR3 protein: CASSVDQGEQYF. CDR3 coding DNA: TGTGCCAGCAGCGTAGACCAGGGCGAGCAGTACTTC.

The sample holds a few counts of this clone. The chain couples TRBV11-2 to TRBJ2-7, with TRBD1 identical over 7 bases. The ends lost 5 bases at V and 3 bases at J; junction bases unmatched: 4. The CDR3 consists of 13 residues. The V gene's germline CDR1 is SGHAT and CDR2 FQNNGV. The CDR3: CASSRTGYYEQYF. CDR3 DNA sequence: TGTGCCAGCAGCCGGACAGGATACTACGAGCAGTACTTC.

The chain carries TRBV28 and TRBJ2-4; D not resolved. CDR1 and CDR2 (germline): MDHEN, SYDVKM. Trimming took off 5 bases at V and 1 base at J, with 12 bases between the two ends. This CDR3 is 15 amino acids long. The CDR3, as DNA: TGTGCCAGCAGTCCTCGGGTAGTCGCCAAAAACATTCAGTACTTC. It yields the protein CASSPRVVAKNIQYF.